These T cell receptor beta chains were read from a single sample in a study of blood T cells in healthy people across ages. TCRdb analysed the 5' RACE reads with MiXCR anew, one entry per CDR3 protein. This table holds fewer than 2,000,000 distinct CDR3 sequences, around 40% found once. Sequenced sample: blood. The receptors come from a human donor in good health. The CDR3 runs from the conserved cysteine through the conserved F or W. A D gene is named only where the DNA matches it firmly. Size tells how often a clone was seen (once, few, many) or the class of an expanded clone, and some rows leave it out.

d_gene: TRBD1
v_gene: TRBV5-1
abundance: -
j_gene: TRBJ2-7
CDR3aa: CASWAGTGTTYEQYF
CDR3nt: TGCGCCAGCTGGGCCGGGACAGGGACAACCTACGAGCAGTACTTC

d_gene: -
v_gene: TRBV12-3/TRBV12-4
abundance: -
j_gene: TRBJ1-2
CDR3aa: CASTQGTATLNYGYTF
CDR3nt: TGTGCCAGCACTCAAGGGACGGCGACTTTAAACTATGGCTACACCTTC

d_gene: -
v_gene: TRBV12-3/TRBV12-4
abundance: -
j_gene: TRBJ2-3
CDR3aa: CACRTGQSHTDTQYF
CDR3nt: TGTGCCTGCAGGACGGGACAATCCCACACAGATACGCAGTATTTT

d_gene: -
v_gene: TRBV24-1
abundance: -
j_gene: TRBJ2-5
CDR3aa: CATSDWGMSGATQYF
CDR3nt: TGTGCCACCAGTGATTGGGGGATGTCGGGCGCGACCCAGTACTTC

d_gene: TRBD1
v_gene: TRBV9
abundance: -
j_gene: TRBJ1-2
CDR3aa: CASSPSTGTIYGYTF
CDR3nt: TGTGCCAGCAGCCCGTCGACAGGGACAATCTATGGCTACACCTTC

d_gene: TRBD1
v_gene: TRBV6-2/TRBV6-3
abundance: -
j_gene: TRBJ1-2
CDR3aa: CASSYSQDRSYGYTF
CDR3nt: TGTGCCAGCAGTTACTCGCAGGACAGGAGCTATGGCTACACCTTC

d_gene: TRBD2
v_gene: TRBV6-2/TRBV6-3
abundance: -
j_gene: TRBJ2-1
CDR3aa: CASSGTSLYNERFF
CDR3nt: TGTGCCAGCAGTGGGACTAGCTTATACAATGAGCGGTTCTTC

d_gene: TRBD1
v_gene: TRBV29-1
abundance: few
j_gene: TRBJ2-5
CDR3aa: CSVAVGTEETQYF
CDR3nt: TGCAGCGTTGCCGTAGGGACAGAAGAGACCCAGTACTTC

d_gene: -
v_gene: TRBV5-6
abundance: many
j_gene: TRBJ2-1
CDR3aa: CASSLLDRDNEQFF
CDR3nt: TGTGCCAGCAGCCTTCTGGACAGAGACAATGAGCAGTTCTTC

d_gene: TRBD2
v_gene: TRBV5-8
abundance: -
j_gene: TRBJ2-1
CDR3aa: CASMIAGTSSYNEQFF
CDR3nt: TGTGCCAGCATGATAGCGGGGACCAGCTCCTACAATGAGCAGTTCTTC

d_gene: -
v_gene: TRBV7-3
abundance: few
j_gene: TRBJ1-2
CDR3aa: CASSALPGDYGYTF
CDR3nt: TGTGCCAGCAGCGCCCTCCCGGGGGACTATGGCTACACCTTC

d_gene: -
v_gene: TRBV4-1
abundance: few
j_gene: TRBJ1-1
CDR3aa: CASSQTLGEAFF
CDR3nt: TGCGCCAGCAGCCAAACGTTGGGTGAAGCTTTCTTT